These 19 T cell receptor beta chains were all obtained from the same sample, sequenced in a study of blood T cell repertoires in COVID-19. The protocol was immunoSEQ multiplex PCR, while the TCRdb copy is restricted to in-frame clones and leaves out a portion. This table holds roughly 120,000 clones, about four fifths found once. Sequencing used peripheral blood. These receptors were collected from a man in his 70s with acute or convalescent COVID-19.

CDR3 amino acids: CATSRDLQRRQFF. CDR3 bases: TGTGCCACCAGCAGAGATTTGCAGCGGCGACAGTTCTTC. V usage is TRBV15 and J usage is TRBJ2-1; D possibly corresponds to TRBD2 (5 bases). In germline, CDR1 is LNHNV, CDR2 YYDKDF (reference sequence). There are 13 residues in the CDR3. Trimming removed 0 bases at V and 13 bases at J, with 13 bases between. Looking up the rest from reference TRBV15 and TRBJ2-1 gives the full variable domain: DAMVIQNPRYQVTQFGKPVTLSCSQTLNHNVMYWYQQKSSQAPKLLFHYYDKDFNNEADTPDNFQSRRPNTSFCFLDIRSPGLGDTAMYLCATSRDLQRRQFFGPGTRLTVL.

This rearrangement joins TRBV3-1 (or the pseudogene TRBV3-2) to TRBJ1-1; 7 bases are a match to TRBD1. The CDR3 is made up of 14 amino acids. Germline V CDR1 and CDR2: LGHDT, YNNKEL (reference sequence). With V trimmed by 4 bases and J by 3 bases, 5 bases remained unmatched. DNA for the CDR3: TGTGCCAGCAGCCCGTTACAGGGGTACACTGAAGCTTTCTTT. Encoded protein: CASSPLQGYTEAFF.

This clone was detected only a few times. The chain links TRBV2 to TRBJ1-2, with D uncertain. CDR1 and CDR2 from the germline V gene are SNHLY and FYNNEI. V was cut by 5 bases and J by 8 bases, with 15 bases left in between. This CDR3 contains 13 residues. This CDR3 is CASSPTLSRGYTF. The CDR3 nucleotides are TGTGCCAGCAGTCCGACACTCTCAAGAGGCTACACCTTC.

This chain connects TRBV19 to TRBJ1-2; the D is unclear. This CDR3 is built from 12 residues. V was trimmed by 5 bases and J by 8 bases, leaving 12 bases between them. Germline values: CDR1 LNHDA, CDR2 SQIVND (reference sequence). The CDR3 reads CASSGRSWGYTF. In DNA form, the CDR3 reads TGTGCCAGTAGTGGAAGGAGTTGGGGCTACACCTTC.

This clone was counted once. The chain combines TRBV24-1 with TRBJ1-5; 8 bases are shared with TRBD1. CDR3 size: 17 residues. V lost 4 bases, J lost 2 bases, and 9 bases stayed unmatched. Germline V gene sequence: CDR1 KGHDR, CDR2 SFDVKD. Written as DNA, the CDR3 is TGTGCCACCAGTGACAAGGGAGACAGGGGCGGCAATCAGCCCCAGCATTTT. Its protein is CATSDKGDRGGNQPQHF.

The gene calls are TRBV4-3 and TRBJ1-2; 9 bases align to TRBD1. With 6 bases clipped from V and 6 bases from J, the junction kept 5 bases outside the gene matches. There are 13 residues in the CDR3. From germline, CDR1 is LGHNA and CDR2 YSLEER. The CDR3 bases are TGCGCCAGCAGAATGGACAGGGGAGATGGCTACACCTTC. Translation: CASRMDRGDGYTF.

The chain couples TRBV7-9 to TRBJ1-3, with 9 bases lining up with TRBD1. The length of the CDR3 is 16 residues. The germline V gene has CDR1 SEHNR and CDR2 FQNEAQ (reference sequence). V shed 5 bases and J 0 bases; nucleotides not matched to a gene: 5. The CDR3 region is CASSVDRGRSGNTIYF. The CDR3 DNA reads TGTGCCAGCAGCGTGGACAGGGGACGCTCTGGAAACACCATATATTTT.

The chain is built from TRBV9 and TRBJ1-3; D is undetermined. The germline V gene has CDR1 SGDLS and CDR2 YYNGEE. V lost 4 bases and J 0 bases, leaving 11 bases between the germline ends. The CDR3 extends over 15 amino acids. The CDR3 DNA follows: TGTGCCAGCAGCCCCCACTATTACTCTGGAAACACCATATATTTT. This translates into CASSPHYYSGNTIYF.

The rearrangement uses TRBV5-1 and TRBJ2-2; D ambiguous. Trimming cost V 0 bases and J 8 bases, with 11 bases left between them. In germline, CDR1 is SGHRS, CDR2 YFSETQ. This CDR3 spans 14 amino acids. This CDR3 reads CASSLAFESGELFF. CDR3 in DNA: TGCGCCAGCAGCTTGGCCTTTGAGTCTGGGGAGCTGTTTTTT. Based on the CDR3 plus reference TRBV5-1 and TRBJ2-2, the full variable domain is KAGVTQTPRYLIKTRGQQVTLSCSPISGHRSVSWYQQTPGQGLQFLFEYFSETQRNKGNFPGRFSGRQFSNSRSEMNVSTLELGDSALYLCASSLAFESGELFFGEGSRLTVL.

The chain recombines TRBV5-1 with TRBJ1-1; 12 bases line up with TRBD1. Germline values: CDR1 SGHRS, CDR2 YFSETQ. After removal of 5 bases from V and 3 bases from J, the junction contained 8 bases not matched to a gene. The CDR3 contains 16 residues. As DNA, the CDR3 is TGCGCCAGCAGGCCCCCGGGACAGGGGGCTTACACTGAAGCTTTCTTT. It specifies CASRPPGQGAYTEAFF.

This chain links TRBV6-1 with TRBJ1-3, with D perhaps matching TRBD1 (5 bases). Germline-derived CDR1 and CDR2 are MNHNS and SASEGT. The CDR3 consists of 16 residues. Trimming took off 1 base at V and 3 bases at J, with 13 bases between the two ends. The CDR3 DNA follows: TGTGCCAGCAGTGAAGGGGTTAGGGGAAATGGAAACACCATATATTTT. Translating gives CASSEGVRGNGNTIYF.

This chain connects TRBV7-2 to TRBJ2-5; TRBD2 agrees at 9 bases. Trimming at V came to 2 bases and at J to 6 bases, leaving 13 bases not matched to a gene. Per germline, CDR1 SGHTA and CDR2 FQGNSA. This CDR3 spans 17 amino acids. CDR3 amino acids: CASSLSVWASGVQTQYF. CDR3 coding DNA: TGTGCCAGCAGCTTATCGGTCTGGGCTAGCGGGGTGCAGACCCAGTACTTC.

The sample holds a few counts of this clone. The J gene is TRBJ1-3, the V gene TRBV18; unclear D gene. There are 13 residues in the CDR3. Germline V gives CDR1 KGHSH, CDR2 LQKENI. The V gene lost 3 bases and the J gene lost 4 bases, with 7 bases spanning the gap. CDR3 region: CASSPPRGNTIYF. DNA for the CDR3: TGTGCCAGCTCACCGCCCCGGGGAAACACCATATATTTT.

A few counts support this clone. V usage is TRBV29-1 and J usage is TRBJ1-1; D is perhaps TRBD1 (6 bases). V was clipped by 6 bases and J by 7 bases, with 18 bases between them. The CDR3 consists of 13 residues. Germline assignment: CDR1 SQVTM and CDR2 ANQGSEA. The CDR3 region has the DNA TGCAGCGTGGCCGAAAACAGGGACGTTGAAGCTTTCTTT. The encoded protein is CSVAENRDVEAFF.

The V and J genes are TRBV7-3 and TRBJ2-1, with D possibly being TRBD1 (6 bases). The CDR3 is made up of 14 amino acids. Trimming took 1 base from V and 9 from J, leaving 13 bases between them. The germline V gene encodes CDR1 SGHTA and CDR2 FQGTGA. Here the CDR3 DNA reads TGTGCCAGCAGCTTAAATCAGGGGTCGCCTGAGCAGTTCTTC. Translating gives CASSLNQGSPEQFF.

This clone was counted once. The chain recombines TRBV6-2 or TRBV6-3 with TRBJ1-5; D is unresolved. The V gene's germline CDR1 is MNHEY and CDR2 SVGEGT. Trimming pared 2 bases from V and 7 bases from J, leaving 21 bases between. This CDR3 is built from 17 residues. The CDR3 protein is CASSYGMEGAALQPQHF. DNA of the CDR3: TGTGCCAGCAGTTACGGAATGGAGGGTGCGGCGTTACAGCCCCAGCATTTT.

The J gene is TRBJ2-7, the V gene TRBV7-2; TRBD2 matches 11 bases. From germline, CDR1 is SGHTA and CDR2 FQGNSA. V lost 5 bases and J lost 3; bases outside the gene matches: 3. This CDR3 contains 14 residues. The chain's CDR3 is CASSPGLAGYEQYF. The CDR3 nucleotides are TGTGCCAGCAGCCCTGGACTAGCGGGCTACGAGCAGTACTTC.

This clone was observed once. The CDR3 sequence: CASSLAASGVGEQFF. Written as DNA, the CDR3 is TGTGCCAGCAGCTTAGCGGCTAGCGGGGTGGGTGAGCAGTTCTTC. The rearrangement uses TRBV7-9 and TRBJ2-1, with 9 bases that match TRBD2. V trimming: 0 bases; J trimming: 9 bases; junction bases outside the gene matches: 6. Per germline, CDR1 SEHNR and CDR2 FQNEAQ (reference sequence). The CDR3 contains 15 residues.

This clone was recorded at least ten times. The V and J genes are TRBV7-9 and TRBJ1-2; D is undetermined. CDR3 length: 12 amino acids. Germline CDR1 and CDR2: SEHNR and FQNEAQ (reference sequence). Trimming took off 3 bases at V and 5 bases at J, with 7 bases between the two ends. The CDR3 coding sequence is TGTGCCAGCAGCTTCGAGGTATATGGCTACACCTTC. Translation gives CASSFEVYGYTF.